This TCR beta chain was retrieved from a study of cytomegalovirus exposure and HLA in healthy donors (dated by TCRdb to about 2017). For the wider study: An earlier analysis of approximately 640 of the donors reported roughly 270 Gb of sequence data and 100 million to 140 million unique TCR beta sequences from 150 million to 200 million T cells. Of the roughly 410 genotyped donors, 65% to 90% were placed in the genetic ancestry cluster associated with self-reported Caucasian donors. Rather than drawing on any new phenotypic data, the later analysis identified candidate immune exposures from TCR beta sequences and the way those sequences occurred across donors. To study patterns of TCR occurrence, a later analysis re-analyzed previously published TCR beta repertoires from 700 or so donors and added high-resolution HLA genotyping. The aim of the study was to test whether cataloging public T cell receptors could identify signatures of past pathogen exposure. The number of typed donors differed by locus: roughly 629-640 for A, B, C, DRB1 and DQB1; 500 to 550 for DQA1; about 600 for DPA1; and roughly 490 for DPB1. An early release covering more than 500 HLA-typed donors comprised approximately 300 gigabases of sequencing data and around 80 million unique TCR sequences. Donor age, sex, ethnicity and CMV serostatus were collected together with the repertoire data. An earlier analysis of around 640 of the donors used high-throughput TCR beta sequencing to judge whether each TCR beta V gene segment behaved as functional or pseudogenic. All discovery cohort repertoires had been generated using a single sequencing platform. High-throughput TCR immunosequencing, statistical association of individual TCRs with disease status, and machine learning were combined to predict cytomegalovirus infection status. The T cell repertoires of under 700 subjects were profiled by immunosequencing and related to cytomegalovirus serostatus. Four to six DR-DQ haplotypes were handled as single units for association and clustering, since linkage in the cohort was strong. In a later genetic analysis, genome-wide SNP genotypes for about three fifths of the 666 donors were used, and that subset was treated as a discovery cohort. Besides the first cohort of 666 subjects, a separate validation cohort made up of 90 to 150 different subjects was used. HLA typing included class I and class II loci at four-digit resolution. On average, roughly 240,000 unique TCR beta nucleotide sequences were sequenced per donor among some 430 genotyped donors of the cohort, with around 19% of those sequences being non-productive. Paper-wide results and their limitations: According to a later genetic analysis, donors in an Asian-associated ancestry cluster had fewer N-insertions in productive TCRs than the approximately 670-donor mean. Three of the identified cytomegalovirus-associated TCR beta chains were confirmed in vitro to be specific for cytomegalovirus antigens. Because HLA typing was missing for some donors at each locus, association tests included only the typed subset. Across donors, most TCR sequences were observed very rarely, whereas some public TCRs were present in many individuals. In a later analysis, around 17,000 TCR beta sequences were associated with specific HLA alleles at a false discovery rate of 0.05. A later analysis reported that several top co-occurrence clusters appeared linked to parvovirus B19, influenza, CMV and Epstein-Barr virus. For the cohort, immune exposure information was limited to CMV serostatus. The authors suggested that the approach could potentially be extended to other disease states and immunological phenotypes. A later analysis found that most CMV-associated TCR beta chains appeared HLA-restricted, with HLA associations seemingly driven largely by CMV exposure. A total of about 180 TCR beta chains were listed by the study as associated with cytomegalovirus. A later analysis found that HLA-associated TCR beta chains were more clonally expanded and had lower generation probabilities than equally common non-associated chains. The sequencing pipeline was judged likely to have produced a cluster of highly shared sequence variants as a technical artifact. Because counts were too low, 15 to 20 rarely observed V segments, including chromosome 9 orphons, were left out of the earlier analysis of roughly 600 of the donors. Correlated functional status among segregating V segments might be attributable to linkage disequilibrium, but an unknown experimental factor could not be ruled out. An earlier analysis of around 600 of the donors showed that most TCR beta V segments appeared in productive rearrangements either about 90% or about 30% of the time, which broadly matched IMGT annotations. The classifier was reported to diagnose cytomegalovirus status with high specificity and sensitivity in both the original and validation cohorts. Sequencing depth was assumed to be roughly uniform across donors in the presence/absence analyses, though that assumption may not hold. Some IMGT-functional V segments, including TRBV6-2 and TRBV6-3, could not be distinguished by the 87-base-pair reads and were therefore excluded. The cohort was sequenced for TCR beta chains only, and without alpha or paired-chain data the features that could be detected were limited. V-gene and J-gene trimming of TCR beta chains was associated with a missense DCLRE1C variant in a later genetic analysis, and the association was replicated in an independent cohort. When HLA alleles, especially DR and DQ, strongly co-occurred, TCR associations were difficult to assign to individual alleles. A further reported finding was that TCR beta sequences accurately predicted the HLA-A and HLA-B alleles for most subjects in the first cohort. According to a later analysis, TCR association rates differed among HLA loci, with DRB1 alleles showing the most associated TCRs and HLA-C alleles showing the fewest.

Preparation of the library involved the immunoSEQ multiplex PCR assay. For the multiplex PCR, a mixture combining 60 forward primers for TCR Vbeta segments and 13 reverse primers for TCR Jbeta segments was used. A multiplex PCR assay on genomic DNA amplified the CDR3 region of rearranged TCR beta genes. The Illumina HiSeq System was used to sequence the amplified TCR beta libraries as 87-base-pair reads. The paper's data handling went like this. In a later analysis, tens of millions of unique TCR beta chains were counted across the 650 to 750 repertoires, and about 9.9 million of these chains were shared by at least two donors. To remove PCR and sequencing errors, raw reads were error-corrected and collapsed into unique sequences using a nearest-neighbor algorithm that merged closely related sequences. To assign V, D and J gene segments, CDR3 sequences were aligned to IMGT reference sequences. For a sequence to be retained, at least a six-nucleotide match to both a V gene segment and a J gene segment was required. A rearrangement counted as productive if the CDR3 had no stop codons and remained in frame with V and J, and every other rearrangement counted as non-productive. CDR3 was defined according to IMGT convention as the region running from the second conserved V-encoded cysteine to the conserved J-encoded phenylalanine. Sequences without an unambiguous match to a single V gene segment were excluded from the earlier analysis of 450 to 750 of the donors. An earlier analysis of 587 of the donors classified V segments as functional when productive rearrangements were above 56.7% and as segregating when the standard deviation between donors was above 5%. A statistical classification framework was developed to diagnose cytomegalovirus status using the catalog of TCR beta chain sequences. In a later analysis, TCR nucleotide sequences were compared against IMGT/GENE-DB human TR gene sequences so that V and J genes could be assigned. In a later analysis, CDR3 sequences and most-parsimonious VDJ recombination scenarios were assigned using the TCRdist pipeline. A later analysis defined each TCR beta chain by its CDR3 amino acid sequence plus V-gene family, and excluded reads lacking a unique V-gene family. To address suspected cross-contamination and a sequencing artifact, a later analysis removed roughly 580 highly shared, low-generation-probability nucleotide sequences. In a later analysis, a clonal expansion index for each public chain was calculated from normalized within-repertoire ranks of inferred template counts. A later analysis computed generation probabilities with a VDJ recombination model fitted to out-of-frame rearrangements, and checked the results against IGoR. In a later analysis, hypergeometric tests were used to score TCR-TCR, TCR-HLA and TCR-CMV co-occurrence, with a repertoire-size bias correction applied to TCR pairs. A later analysis estimated false discovery rates by permuting HLA or CMV assignments 20 times. In a later analysis, co-occurring TCRs were grouped using DBSCAN, and TCRdist sequence similarity was added for clustering within HLA-allele-positive subsets. Repertoires with fewer than 30,000 or more than 120,000 public chains, plus five repertoires with anomalous nucleotide sharing, were excluded from co-occurrence clustering. The source is immuneACCESS, and TCRdb retained only in-frame sequences with V and J called. Part of the clones is not carried over; for the studies checked, unresolved V genes explain less than half of this, and the remainder is unexplained. V and J calls and clone size come straight from that table; D and trimming were deduced from the DNA. The sample table records about 110,000 clones; around 80% of these occur just once. The ten most abundant clones make up roughly 8.2% of the sample.

The cohort comprised approximately 700 healthy bone marrow donors. At the time of sampling, all cohort members were nominally healthy, though unrecorded immune exposures were likely present. The donor was CMV seropositive and was included in the group of approximately 300 seropositive cohort members. Every donor gave a peripheral blood sample, and the peripheral blood mononuclear cells from that sample were used for TCR beta sequencing. Genomic DNA extraction from the blood cell samples was performed with the Qiagen DNeasy Blood Extraction Kit. CDR1 and CDR2 are drawn from the germline V gene: MNHEY, SVGAGI. The trim is 8 bases for V and 6 bases for J, with a gap of 16 bases between the germline ends. The CDR3 spans 14 residues, from the cysteine through the phenylalanine. Only CDR3 DNA is held: 42 bases, read in frame from base 1. Of note for this clone: The antigen it binds to is not known. Per-base quality was not reported, and no clone a single base away is much larger than it.

The chain joins TRBV6-5 to TRBJ2-2; a tentative D match to TRBD2 spans 5 bases. The material sequenced was PBMCs. The clonotype was recovered from a man aged 35 to 55 in good health and CMV-seropositive. The nucleotides are TGTGCCAGCGGATTCCGGACTCCTCCCGGGGAGCTGTTTTTT. The encoded protein is CASGFRTPPGELFF.